One and the same sample provided the 10 T cell receptor beta chains below, sequenced in a study of OX40 agonist ivuxolimab in advanced cancers. Profiled with immunoSEQ multiplex PCR; TCRdb holds only in-frame clones, not every one. Of about 50,000 clones listed, 86% are singletons. The material sequenced was CD4+ or CD8+ T cells sorted from blood, taken in a trial of the OX40 agonist ivuxolimab. The receptors here all came from an adult with an advanced solid tumor such as melanoma, head and neck, liver or kidney cancer.

The rearrangement links TRBV27 to TRBJ1-4; D is perhaps TRBD1 (5 bases). The CDR3 loop spans 15 amino acids. Germline CDR1 and CDR2: MNHEY and SMNVEV (reference sequence). V gave up 4 bases and J gave up 2 bases, with 11 bases separating them. CDR3 nucleotides: TGTGCCAGCAGTTACCAGGGTTCGACTAATGAAAAACTGTTTTTT. Its protein is CASSYQGSTNEKLFF.

The genes are TRBV6-6 and TRBJ1-1; D is uncertain. CDR1 and CDR2 from the germline V gene are MNHNY and SVGAGI (reference sequence). V lost 2 bases and J 8 bases, leaving 18 bases between the germline ends. The CDR3 runs 15 residues. The CDR3 here is CASSYERNSRVEAFF. Here the CDR3 DNA reads TGTGCCAGCAGTTACGAACGGAATAGTAGGGTGGAAGCTTTCTTT.

V and J are TRBV7-9 and TRBJ2-2, with a possible D match to TRBD2 (5 bases). The germline V gene encodes CDR1 SEHNR and CDR2 FQNEAQ (reference sequence). The ends were cut back, 7 bases at V and 2 bases at J, with 17 bases in the middle. This CDR3 has 16 residues. CDR3 sequence (DNA): TGTGCCAGCAACCCCGGGGTTTGGAGTAACACCGGGGAGCTGTTTTTT. Encoded protein: CASNPGVWSNTGELFF.

The genes are TRBV29-1 and TRBJ2-5; 8 bases map to TRBD1. CDR1 is SQVTM and CDR2 is ANQGSEA in the germline V gene. V was clipped by 7 bases and J by 5 bases; unmatched bases: 6. The CDR3 extends over 12 amino acids. The chain's CDR3 is CSAPRGQETQYF. The CDR3 DNA reads as TGCAGCGCTCCCAGGGGGCAGGAGACCCAGTACTTC.

The genes are TRBV19 and TRBJ2-3; 13 bases map to TRBD2. The CDR3 contains 17 residues. The V segment lost 1 base and the J segment 4 bases; nucleotides outside the gene matches: 5. The germline V gene encodes CDR1 LNHDA and CDR2 SQIVND (reference sequence). CDR3 nucleotide sequence: TGTGCCAGTAGTATAGGGGGACTAGCGGGATGGGCAGATACGCAGTATTTT. Protein: CASSIGGLAGWADTQYF.

The chain employs TRBV10-1 and TRBJ2-2; 8 bases are shared with TRBD2. V trimming: 4 bases; J trimming: 3 bases; junction bases outside the gene matches: 16. Germline V gene sequence: CDR1 WNHNN, CDR2 SYGVQD (reference sequence). The CDR3 totals 19 residues. The CDR3 coding sequence is TGCGCCAGCAGTGGGGCGACAGGATCGGGACTAGAATACACCGGGGAGCTGTTTTTT. Protein product: CASSGATGSGLEYTGELFF.

The chain combines TRBV6-5 with TRBJ2-7; a weak D match, TRBD2 (6 bases). Between the trimmed V and J ends, which lost 6 bases and 4 bases, there was a span of 19 bases. This CDR3 contains 15 residues. Looked up from germline, CDR1 is MNHEY and CDR2 is SVGAGI. The chain's CDR3 is CASRRLRDGTYEQYF. Written as DNA, the CDR3 is TGTGCCAGCAGGCGTCTCCGGGACGGGACTTACGAGCAGTACTTC.

The V and J genes are TRBV6-5 and TRBJ2-1; D uncertain. The CDR3 is 15 residues long. V was pared by 7 bases and J by 3 bases, with 16 bases between. The germline CDR1 and CDR2 sequences are MNHEY and SVGAGI. The CDR3 reads CASTSNLAFYNEQFF. The CDR3 coding sequence is TGTGCCAGCACCTCAAATTTAGCATTCTACAATGAGCAGTTCTTC.

The table lists this clone with a few counts. The chain employs TRBV10-2 and TRBJ2-5; D may be TRBD2 (6 bases). Germline loops: CDR1 WSHSY, CDR2 SAAADI. This CDR3 has 12 residues. The ends were cut back, 7 bases at V and 6 bases at J, with 12 bases in the middle. The CDR3 DNA reads as TGCGCCAGCATAGGAGGGGAACAGACCCAGTACTTC. This translates into CASIGGEQTQYF.

The rearrangement links TRBV18 to TRBJ1-1, with 11 bases identical to TRBD1. The CDR3 extends over 17 amino acids. CDR1 KGHSH and CDR2 LQKENI come from the germline V gene. With 3 bases clipped from V and 6 bases from J, the junction kept 12 bases outside the gene matches. CDR3 in DNA: TGTGCCAGCTCACCCCGCCCCGGACAGGGGGCGGCCGCTGAAGCTTTCTTT. It codes for CASSPRPGQGAAAEAFF.